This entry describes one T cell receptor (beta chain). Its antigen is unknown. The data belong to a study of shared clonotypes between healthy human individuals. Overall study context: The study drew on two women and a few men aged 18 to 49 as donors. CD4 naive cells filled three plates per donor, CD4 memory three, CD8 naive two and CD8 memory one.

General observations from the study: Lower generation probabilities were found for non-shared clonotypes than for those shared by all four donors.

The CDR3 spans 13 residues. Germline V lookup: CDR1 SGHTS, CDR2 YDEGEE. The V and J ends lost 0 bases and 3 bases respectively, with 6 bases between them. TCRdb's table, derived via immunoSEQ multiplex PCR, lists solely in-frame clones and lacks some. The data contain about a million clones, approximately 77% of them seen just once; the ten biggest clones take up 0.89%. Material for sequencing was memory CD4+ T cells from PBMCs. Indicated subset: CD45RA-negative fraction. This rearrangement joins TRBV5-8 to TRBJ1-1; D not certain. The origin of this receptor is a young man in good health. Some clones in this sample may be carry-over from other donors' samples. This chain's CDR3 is CASSLARDTEAFF. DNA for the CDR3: TGTGCCAGCAGCTTGGCGCGGGACACTGAAGCTTTCTTT.